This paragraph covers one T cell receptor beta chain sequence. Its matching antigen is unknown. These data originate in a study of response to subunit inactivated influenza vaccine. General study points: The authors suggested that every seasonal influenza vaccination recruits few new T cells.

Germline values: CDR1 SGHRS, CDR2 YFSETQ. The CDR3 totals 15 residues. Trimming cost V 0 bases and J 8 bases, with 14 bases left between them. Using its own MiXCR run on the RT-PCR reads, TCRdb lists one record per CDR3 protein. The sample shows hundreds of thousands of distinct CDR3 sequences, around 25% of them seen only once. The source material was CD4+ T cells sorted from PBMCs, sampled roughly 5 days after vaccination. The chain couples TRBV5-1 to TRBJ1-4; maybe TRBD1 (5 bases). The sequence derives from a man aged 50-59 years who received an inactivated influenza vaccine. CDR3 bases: TGCGCCAGCAGCTTGGGGGTCAGGGACGGGGAAAAACTGTTTTTT. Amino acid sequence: CASSLGVRDGEKLFF.